This T cell receptor (beta chain) stems from a study of shared clonotypes between healthy human individuals. Notes on the study in general: Compared with memory subsets, naive subsets generally had larger estimated richness.

The study separated CD4+ cells into CD45RA+ naive and CD45RA-negative memory subsets. The table came from immunoSEQ multiplex PCR; TCRdb's copy has only in-frame clones and leaves some out. The sample yields 2 million to 2.5 million clones, 95% seen once. Details on this clone: Its matching antigen is unknown.

The clonotype comes from a man younger than 35 in good health. The sample comprised naive CD4+ T cells sorted from blood. Specified subset: CD45RA+ positively selected.

The CDR3 loop is CASSHSQGAETQYF. Here the CDR3 DNA reads TGCGCCAGCAGCCACAGCCAAGGGGCAGAGACCCAGTACTTC. The chain employs TRBV5-1 and TRBJ2-5; perhaps TRBD1 as D (5 bases). Trimming stripped 4 bases from V and 4 bases from J, with 14 bases between. Germline V gives CDR1 SGHRS, CDR2 YFSETQ. This CDR3 comprises 14 residues.